The 31 T cell receptor beta chains below all came from one sample that was sequenced in a study of CXCR3-negative and CXCR3-positive naive CD8 T cells. The TRB cDNA libraries were prepared by 5' RACE with UMI labels. For each CDR3 protein, TCRdb gives one entry from its re-call of the 5' RACE reads, without DNA. Recorded for this sample: some 50,000 distinct CDR3 sequences. Material: naive CXCR3- CD8+ T cells from blood. Documented subset: CD45RO-CCR7+CD27+CD95- naive CD8+ T cells lacking CXCR3 (TNR3-). The receptors come from a human donor in good health. Some clones in this sample may be carry-over from other donors' samples.

The chain couples TRBV9 to TRBJ2-1; TCRdb lists TRBD2, though no DNA is available to test this call. Per the germline V gene, CDR1 is SGDLS and CDR2 is YYNGEE. There are 15 residues in the CDR3. CDR3 residues: CASSVEVKAGNEQFF.

The rearrangement joins TRBV28 to TRBJ2-5. This CDR3 contains 13 residues. Germline V gene lookup returns CDR1 MDHEN and CDR2 SYDVKM. CDR3 sequence reads: CASNQAFQETQYF.

The J gene is TRBJ1-1, the V gene TRBV7-6; TCRdb's D call of TRBD1 is untestable without DNA. The CDR3 loop spans 18 amino acids. Germline CDR1 reads SGHVS; CDR2 reads FNYEAQ. The chain's CDR3 is CASSLGYWGGSLNTEAFF.

The J gene is TRBJ1-1, the V gene TRBV5-1. Germline CDR1 and CDR2: SGHRS and YFSETQ. This CDR3 contains 13 residues. The CDR3 region is CASSLPMNTEAFF. Full variable domain (rest looked up from reference TRBV5-1 and TRBJ1-1): KAGVTQTPRYLIKTRGQQVTLSCSPISGHRSVSWYQQTPGQGLQFLFEYFSETQRNKGNFPGRFSGRQFSNSRSEMNVSTLELGDSALYLCASSLPMNTEAFFGQGTRLTVV.

The chain recombines TRBV20-1 with TRBJ2-7; TCRdb's D gene call, TRBD1, goes unchecked for lack of DNA. Germline V gene data show CDR1 as DFQATT and CDR2 as SNEGSKA (reference sequence). The CDR3 consists of 14 residues. CDR3 sequence: CSARDVTPGGEQYF.

The chain is built from TRBV28 and TRBJ2-5; TCRdb picks TRBD1, but there is no DNA to check that call. In germline, CDR1 is MDHEN, CDR2 SYDVKM. This CDR3 is 16 amino acids long. CDR3: CAISSMWDNGPETQYF.

The rearrangement uses TRBV7-7 and TRBJ2-1; TCRdb selects TRBD1, and the lack of DNA leaves this call unchecked. The CDR3 length is 15 residues. Germline lookup yields CDR1 SSHAT and CDR2 FNYEAQ (reference sequence). The CDR3 protein is CASSPGLEIVNEQFF.

The chain links TRBV4-3 to TRBJ2-7. The CDR3 has 14 residues. Germline CDR1 LGHNA, CDR2 YSLEER. The CDR3 sequence is CASSQAQGSYEQYF.

CDR3 loop: CASSPGQEVHNEQFF. The J gene is TRBJ2-1, the V gene TRBV28; TCRdb's D call, TRBD1, is unchecked because there is no DNA. The germline V gene has CDR1 MDHEN and CDR2 SYDVKM. The length of the CDR3 is 15 residues. The full variable domain, its missing parts supplied by reference TRBV28 and TRBJ2-1, is DVKVTQSSRYLVKRTGEKVFLECVQDMDHENMFWYRQDPGLGLRLIYFSYDVKMKEKGDIPEGYSVSREKKERFSLILESASTNQTSMYLCASSPGQEVHNEQFFGPGTRLTVL.

The chain couples TRBV10-3 to TRBJ2-3; TCRdb gives TRBD2 as the D gene, but with no DNA this cannot be confirmed. The CDR3 runs to 16 residues. Germline lookup yields CDR1 ENHRY and CDR2 SYGVKD. The CDR3 loop is CAIKGLAGGYADTQYF.

The rearrangement links TRBV6-5 to TRBJ2-1; TCRdb proposes TRBD2, but this gene call is untestable without DNA. The length of the CDR3 is 16 residues. CDR1 and CDR2 (germline): MNHEY, SVGAGI. The CDR3 sequence is CASSYSIGLGYNEQFF.

CDR3 residues: CASSPGVNNEQFF. This chain connects TRBV6-5 to TRBJ2-1; without DNA, the TCRdb call of TRBD1 cannot be checked. Germline values: CDR1 MNHEY, CDR2 SVGAGI. The CDR3 runs to 13 residues.

This rearrangement joins TRBV27 to TRBJ2-7; TCRdb's assignment of TRBD1 cannot be checked, as there is no DNA. The CDR3 covers 18 residues. The germline V gene encodes CDR1 MNHEY and CDR2 SMNVEV (reference sequence). CDR3 in amino acids: CASSLWGGGRGSSYEQYF.

This sequence joins TRBV6-5 and TRBJ1-1; the TCRdb D gene call, TRBD1, has no DNA to confirm it. The CDR3 covers 19 residues. Germline assignment: CDR1 MNHEY and CDR2 SVGAGI. The chain's CDR3 is CASRPAGPRDRGGGTEAFF.

The chain joins TRBV6-2 or TRBV6-3 to TRBJ2-7; with no DNA, the TCRdb D assignment of TRBD1 cannot be verified. The length of the CDR3 is 14 residues. The V gene's germline CDR1 is MNHEY and CDR2 SVGEGT. The CDR3 is CASSQGTSPYEQYF.

This CDR3 is CASSQANDRSWHTEAFF. The chain uses TRBV3-1 and TRBJ1-1; with no DNA, the TCRdb D assignment of TRBD1 cannot be verified. Germline-derived CDR1 and CDR2 are LGHDT and YNNKEL (reference sequence). The CDR3 is 17 amino acids.

The rearrangement uses TRBV11-2 and TRBJ2-1; TCRdb picks TRBD2, but there is no DNA to check that call. Germline CDR1 and CDR2: SGHAT and FQNNGV. CDR3 size: 20 residues. CDR3 protein: CASSRDSFGLSPRGDNEQFF.

The chain recombines TRBV28 with TRBJ1-5; TCRdb names TRBD1, which stays unverified in the absence of DNA. In germline, CDR1 is MDHEN, CDR2 SYDVKM. The CDR3 length is 15 residues. The chain's CDR3 is CASSLPGGNNQPQHF.

The chain uses TRBV5-6 and TRBJ2-7; TCRdb designates TRBD2, a call that cannot be tested without DNA. This CDR3 region has 16 residues. CDR1 is SGHDT, CDR2 YYEEEE, per germline. This chain's CDR3 is CASSRPRDSGAYEQYF.

The chain couples TRBV29-1 to TRBJ2-1. This CDR3 has 12 amino acids. Germline CDR1 SQVTM, CDR2 ANQGSEA. CDR3 residues: CSVEGLWDEQFF.

V and J are TRBV30 and TRBJ1-1; TCRdb picks TRBD1, but there is no DNA to check that call. Germline lookup yields CDR1 GTSNPN and CDR2 SVGIG (reference sequence). CDR3 length: 11 amino acids. CDR3 sequence: CAWGQGTDAFF.

V gene TRBV28 combines with J gene TRBJ2-7. CDR1 and CDR2 (germline): MDHEN, SYDVKM. CDR3 length: 14 residues. CDR3 residues: CASSTDRISYEQYF.

V gene TRBV11-2 combines with J gene TRBJ1-3; TCRdb selects TRBD1, and the lack of DNA leaves this call unchecked. This CDR3 has 16 residues. Germline V gene lookup returns CDR1 SGHAT and CDR2 FQNNGV. CDR3 region: CASSLIYRGAGNTIYF.

V and J are TRBV12-3 or TRBV12-4 and TRBJ2-1; TCRdb lists TRBD1, though no DNA is available to test this call. The CDR3 length is 13 residues. The CDR3 is CASSPGQGYEQFF.

The chain employs TRBV29-1 and TRBJ2-3; TCRdb reports TRBD1, a call that lacks DNA to check it against. CDR1 SQVTM and CDR2 ANQGSEA come from the germline V gene. The CDR3 contains 12 residues. The CDR3 protein is CSHAGYTDTQYF.

V is TRBV7-8 and J is TRBJ2-1; TCRdb selects TRBD2, and the lack of DNA leaves this call unchecked. This CDR3 comprises 15 residues. CDR1 and CDR2 (germline): SGHVS, FQNEAQ. The CDR3 sequence: CASSFGTSGGNEQFF.

The chain has TRBV7-9 and TRBJ2-1; TCRdb gives TRBD1 as the D gene, but with no DNA this cannot be confirmed. Germline V lookup: CDR1 SEHNR, CDR2 FQNEAQ (reference sequence). CDR3 size: 16 residues. The CDR3 reads CASSSFSGSSYNEQFF.

The V call is TRBV7-6, the J call TRBJ2-1; TCRdb's D call of TRBD2 is untestable without DNA. Germline V gene data show CDR1 as SGHVS and CDR2 as FNYEAQ. The CDR3 covers 17 residues. CDR3 loop: CASSFSTGGTRINEQFF.

The rearrangement uses TRBV12-3 or TRBV12-4 and TRBJ2-5; TCRdb's D call, TRBD2, is unchecked because there is no DNA. The CDR3 has 13 residues. The CDR3 reads CASSTTRQETQYF.

V is TRBV13 and J is TRBJ2-7. Germline lookup yields CDR1 PRHDT and CDR2 FYEKMQ (reference sequence). This CDR3 is built from 15 residues. The chain's CDR3 is CASSLESSTSYEQYF.

The chain employs TRBV10-3 and TRBJ2-3. Germline assignment: CDR1 ENHRY and CDR2 SYGVKD. CDR3 length: 13 amino acids. The CDR3 sequence: CAISDGSTDTQYF.